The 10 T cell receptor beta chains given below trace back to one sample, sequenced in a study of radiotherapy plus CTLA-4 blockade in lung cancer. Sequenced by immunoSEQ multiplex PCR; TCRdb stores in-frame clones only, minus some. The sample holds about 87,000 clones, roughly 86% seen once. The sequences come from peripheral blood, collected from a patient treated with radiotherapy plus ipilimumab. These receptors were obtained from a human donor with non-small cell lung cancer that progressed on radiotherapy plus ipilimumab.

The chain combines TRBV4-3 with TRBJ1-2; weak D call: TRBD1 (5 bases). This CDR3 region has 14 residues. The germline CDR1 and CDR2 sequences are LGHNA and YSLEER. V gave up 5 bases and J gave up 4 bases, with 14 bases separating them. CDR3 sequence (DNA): TGCGCCAGCAGCTTGAGGGGCGAAACCTATGGCTACACCTTC. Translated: CASSLRGETYGYTF.

CDR3: CSARRGPQHF. In DNA form, the CDR3 reads TGCAGTGCTAGAAGGGGGCCCCAGCATTTT. The chain uses TRBV20-1 and TRBJ1-5; D is perhaps TRBD1 (5 bases). V was clipped by 2 bases and J by 9 bases, with 5 bases between them. Germline assignment: CDR1 DFQATT and CDR2 SNEGSKA (reference sequence). The length of the CDR3 is 10 residues.

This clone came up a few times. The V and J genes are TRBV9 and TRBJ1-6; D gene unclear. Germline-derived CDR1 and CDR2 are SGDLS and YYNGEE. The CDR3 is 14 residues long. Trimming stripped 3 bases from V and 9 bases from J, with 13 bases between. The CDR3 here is CASSGTPGGSPLHF. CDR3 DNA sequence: TGTGCCAGCAGCGGGACCCCAGGAGGTTCACCCCTCCACTTT.

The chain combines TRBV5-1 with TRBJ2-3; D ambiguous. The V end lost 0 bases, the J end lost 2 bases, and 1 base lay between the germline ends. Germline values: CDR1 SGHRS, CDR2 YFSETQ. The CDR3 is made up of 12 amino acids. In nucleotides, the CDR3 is TGCGCCAGCAGCTTGGTCACAGATACGCAGTATTTT. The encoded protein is CASSLVTDTQYF.

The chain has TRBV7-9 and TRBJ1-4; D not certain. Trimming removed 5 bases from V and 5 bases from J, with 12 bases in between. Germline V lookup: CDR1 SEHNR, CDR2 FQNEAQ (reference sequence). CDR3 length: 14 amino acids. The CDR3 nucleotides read TGTGCCAGCAGCCCCCTGGGCGGGAATGAAAAACTGTTTTTT. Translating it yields CASSPLGGNEKLFF.

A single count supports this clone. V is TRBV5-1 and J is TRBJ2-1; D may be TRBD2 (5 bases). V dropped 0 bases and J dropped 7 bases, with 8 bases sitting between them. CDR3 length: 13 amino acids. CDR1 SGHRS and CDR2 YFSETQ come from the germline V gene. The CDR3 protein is CASSLAGGNEQFF. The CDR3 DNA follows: TGCGCCAGCAGCTTGGCAGGCGGGAATGAGCAGTTCTTC.

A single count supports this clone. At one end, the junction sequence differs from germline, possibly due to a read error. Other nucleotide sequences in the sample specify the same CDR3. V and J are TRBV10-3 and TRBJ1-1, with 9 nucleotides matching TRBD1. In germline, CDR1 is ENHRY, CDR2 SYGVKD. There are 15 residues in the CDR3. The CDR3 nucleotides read TGTGCCATCAGTACGGGACAGGGAGGGGTCACTGAAGCCTTCTTT. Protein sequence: CAISTGQGGVTEAFF.

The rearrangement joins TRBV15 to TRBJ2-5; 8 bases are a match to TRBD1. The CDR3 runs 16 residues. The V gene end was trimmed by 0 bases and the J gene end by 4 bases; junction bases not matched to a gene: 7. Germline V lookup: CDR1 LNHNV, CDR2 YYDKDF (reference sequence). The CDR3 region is CATSRETGGGGETQYF. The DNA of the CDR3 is TGTGCCACCAGCAGAGAAACAGGGGGAGGAGGAGAGACCCAGTACTTC.

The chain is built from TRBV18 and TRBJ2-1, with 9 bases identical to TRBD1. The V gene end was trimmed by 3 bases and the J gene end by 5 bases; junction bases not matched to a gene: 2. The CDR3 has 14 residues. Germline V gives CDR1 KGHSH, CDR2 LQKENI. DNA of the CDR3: TGTGCCAGCTCACCGGGACAGGGCAACAATGAGCAGTTCTTC. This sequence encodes CASSPGQGNNEQFF. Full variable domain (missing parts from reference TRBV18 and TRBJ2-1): NAGVMQNPRHLVRRRGQEARLRCSPMKGHSHVYWYRQLPEEGLKFMVYLQKENIIDESGMPKERFSAEFPKEGPSILRIQQVVRGDSAAYFCASSPGQGNNEQFFGPGTRLTVL.

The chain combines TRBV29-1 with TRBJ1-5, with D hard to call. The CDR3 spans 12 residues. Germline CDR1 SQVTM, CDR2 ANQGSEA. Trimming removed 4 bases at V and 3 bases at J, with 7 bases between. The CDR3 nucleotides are TGCAGCGTTGCGTCGAACAATCAGCCCCAGCATTTT. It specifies CSVASNNQPQHF.